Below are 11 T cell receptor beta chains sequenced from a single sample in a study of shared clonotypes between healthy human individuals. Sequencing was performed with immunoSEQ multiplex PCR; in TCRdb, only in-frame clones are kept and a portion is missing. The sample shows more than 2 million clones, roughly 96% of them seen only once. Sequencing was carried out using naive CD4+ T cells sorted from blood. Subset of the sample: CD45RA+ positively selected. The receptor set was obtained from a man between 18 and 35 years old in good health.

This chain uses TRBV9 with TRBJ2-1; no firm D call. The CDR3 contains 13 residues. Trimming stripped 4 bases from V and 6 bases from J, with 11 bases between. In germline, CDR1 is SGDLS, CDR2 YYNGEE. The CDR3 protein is CASSQNTVNEQFF. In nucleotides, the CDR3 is TGTGCCAGCAGCCAAAACACCGTCAATGAGCAGTTCTTC.

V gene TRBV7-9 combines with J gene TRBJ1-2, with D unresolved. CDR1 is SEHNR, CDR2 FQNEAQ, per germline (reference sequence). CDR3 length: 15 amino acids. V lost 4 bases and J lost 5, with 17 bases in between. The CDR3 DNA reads TGTGCCAGCAGCTCCCAGAACCCCTTAACTTATGGCTACACCTTC. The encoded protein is CASSSQNPLTYGYTF.

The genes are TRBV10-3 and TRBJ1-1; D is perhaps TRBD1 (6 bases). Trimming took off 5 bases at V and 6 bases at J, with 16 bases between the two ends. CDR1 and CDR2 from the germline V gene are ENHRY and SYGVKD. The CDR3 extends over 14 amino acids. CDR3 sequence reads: CAISPRTGTAEAFF. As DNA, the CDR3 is TGTGCCATCAGTCCACGAACAGGGACGGCTGAAGCTTTCTTT.

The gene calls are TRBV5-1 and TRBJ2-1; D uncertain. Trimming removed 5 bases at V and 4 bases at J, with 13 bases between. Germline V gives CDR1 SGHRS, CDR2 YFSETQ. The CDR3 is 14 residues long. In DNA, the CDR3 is TGCGCCAGCAGATATGGGCTTGGGTACAATGAGCAGTTCTTC. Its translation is CASRYGLGYNEQFF.

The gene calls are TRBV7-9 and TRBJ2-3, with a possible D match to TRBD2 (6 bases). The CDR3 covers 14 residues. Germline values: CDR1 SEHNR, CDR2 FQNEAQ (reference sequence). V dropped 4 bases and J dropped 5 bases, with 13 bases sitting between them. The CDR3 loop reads CASSSTRGGDTQYF. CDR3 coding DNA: TGTGCCAGCAGCTCAACAAGGGGAGGAGATACGCAGTATTTT.

The CDR3 region has the DNA TGTGCCAGCACTAGGGGCAATAAGAACACCGGGGAGCTGTTTTTT. Translating gives CASTRGNKNTGELFF. The rearrangement uses TRBV6-5 and TRBJ2-2, with D possibly being TRBD1 (5 bases). Looked up from germline, CDR1 is MNHEY and CDR2 is SVGAGI. This CDR3 is 15 amino acids long. The V end lost 7 bases, the J end lost 1 base, and 13 bases lay between the germline ends.

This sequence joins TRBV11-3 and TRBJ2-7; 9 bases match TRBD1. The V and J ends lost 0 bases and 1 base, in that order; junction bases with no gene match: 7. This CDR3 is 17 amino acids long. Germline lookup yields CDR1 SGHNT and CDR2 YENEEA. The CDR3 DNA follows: TGTGCCAGCAGCTTAGATCGCGCGACAGGGGGGTCCTACGAGCAGTACTTC. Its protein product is CASSLDRATGGSYEQYF.

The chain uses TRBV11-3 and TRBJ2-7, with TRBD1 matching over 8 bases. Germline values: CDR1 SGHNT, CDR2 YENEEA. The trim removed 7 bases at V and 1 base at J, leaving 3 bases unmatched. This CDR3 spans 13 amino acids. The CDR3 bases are TGTGCCAGCACCCACAGGGGGTCCTACGAGCAGTACTTC. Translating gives CASTHRGSYEQYF.

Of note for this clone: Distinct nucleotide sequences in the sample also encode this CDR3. Written as DNA, the CDR3 is TGTGCCAGCAGCTTAACTTCTGGAAACACCATATATTTT. Protein product: CASSLTSGNTIYF. This chain uses TRBV7-2 with TRBJ1-3; D call uncertain. Germline CDR1 reads SGHTA; CDR2 reads FQGNSA. Trimming removed 2 bases at V and 1 base at J, with 3 bases between. The CDR3 sequence is 13 residues long.

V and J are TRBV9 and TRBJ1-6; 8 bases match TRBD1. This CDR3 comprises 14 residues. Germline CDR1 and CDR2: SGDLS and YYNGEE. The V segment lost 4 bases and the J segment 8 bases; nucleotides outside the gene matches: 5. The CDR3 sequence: CASSPTGEYSPLHF. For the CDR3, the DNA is TGTGCCAGCAGCCCGACAGGGGAGTATTCACCCCTCCACTTT.

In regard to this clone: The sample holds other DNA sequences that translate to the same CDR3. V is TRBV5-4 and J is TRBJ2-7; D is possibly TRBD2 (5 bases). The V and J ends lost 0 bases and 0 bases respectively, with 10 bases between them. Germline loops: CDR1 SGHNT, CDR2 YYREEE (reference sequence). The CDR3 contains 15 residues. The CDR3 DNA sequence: TGTGCCAGCAGCTTGGAGTCTGGGAGCTCCTACGAGCAGTACTTC. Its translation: CASSLESGSSYEQYF. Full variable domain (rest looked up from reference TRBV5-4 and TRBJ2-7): ETGVTQSPTHLIKTRGQQVTLRCSSQSGHNTVSWYQQALGQGPQFIFQYYREEENGRGNFPPRFSGLQFPNYSSELNVNALELDDSALYLCASSLESGSSYEQYFGPGTRLTVT.